The subject of this entry is one T cell receptor beta chain. CD8+ and CD4+ blood T cells underwent TCR beta sequencing. TEMRA cells were enriched by FACS, and CD4+ and CD8+ T cells were negatively isolated. This sample is drawn from a study of CD8 T cells in Susac syndrome. CDR3 size: 12 residues. The V gene end was trimmed by 2 bases and the J gene end by 5 bases; junction bases not matched to a gene: 3. Germline values: CDR1 GTSNPN, CDR2 SVGIG (reference sequence). Random-hexamer reverse transcription was applied to roughly 0.5 to 1 ug RNA. The CDR3 of TCR beta was amplified by immunoSEQ multiplex PCR across 54 Vbeta and 13 Jbeta. One entry per CDR3 protein, called by TCRdb with MiXCR from the immunoSEQ multiplex PCR reads. The data contain roughly 150,000 distinct CDR3 sequences, about 95% of them singletons.

The rearrangement uses TRBV30 and TRBJ2-7; 7 positions match TRBD1. Material: CD8+ T cells from PBMCs. This receptor was identified in a human donor with multiple sclerosis. CDR3 sequence reads: CAWSSTGNEQYF. In DNA form, the CDR3 reads TGTGCCTGGAGTTCGACAGGGAACGAGCAGTACTTC.